This is a list of T cell receptor beta chains from one sample in a study of graft-versus-host responses after intestinal transplantation. Repertoires were generated with immunoSEQ multiplex PCR, while TCRdb's copy carries only in-frame clones and drops some. The sample has tens of thousands of clones, just under 95% seen once. The antigens these receptors bind are not known. The sequenced sample was unstimulated CD4+ T cells sorted from spleen or lymph node cells, obtained before intestinal transplant. These receptors all stem from a human donor who received an intestinal transplant. Each CDR3 is given with its conserved first and last residue. Only some rows state a clone size, as once, few, many or a class for expanded clones.

j_call	cdr3_length	clone_size	v_call	cdr3_aa
TRBJ1-1	14	once	TRBV15	CATSVRVSDTEAFF
TRBJ1-1	14	-	TRBV14	CASSQLGSNTEAFF
TRBJ2-5	16	once	TRBV7-2	CASSSPDRVQEETQYF
TRBJ1-2	13	-	TRBV5-7	CASSSQGREGYTF
TRBJ2-7	15	once	TRBV5-4	CASSLRSGGEYEQYF
TRBJ1-3	14	-	TRBV6-5	CASISLPSGNTIYF
TRBJ1-4	14	few	TRBV4-1	CASSGVRINEKLFF
TRBJ2-3	16	once	TRBV6-5	CASSYSGLWSTDTQYF
TRBJ2-5	15	-	TRBV28	CASSSREPRRETQYF
TRBJ2-7	20	-	TRBV11-2	CASSLDRGLAGGSSSYEQYF
TRBJ1-6	15	-	TRBV27	CASSLWPGGGSPLHF
TRBJ2-2	15	-	TRBV27	CASSSTGIHTGELFF
TRBJ2-5	15	-	TRBV6-5	CASSYGGRAGETQYF
TRBJ2-5	13	-	TRBV6-5	CASHAWAGETQYF
TRBJ2-7	15	-	TRBV11-1	CASSRGPELGGEQYF
TRBJ2-7	14	-	TRBV5-6	CASSNVGQAYEQYF
TRBJ2-1	14	-	TRBV5-1	CASSLLADYNEQFF
TRBJ2-7	12	-	TRBV4-2	CASSQAGSEQYF
TRBJ2-3	15	-	TRBV10-1	CASSPGLAGSDTQYF
TRBJ1-1	12	-	TRBV12-5	CASRQGDAEAFF
TRBJ2-3	16	-	TRBV9	CASSGSQRVHTDTQYF
TRBJ2-7	17	-	TRBV11-1	CASSLVSGTGLSREQYF
TRBJ2-5	15	-	TRBV10-1	CASSPGTTRLETQYF
TRBJ2-3	14	-	TRBV9	CASQLDSSTDTQYF
TRBJ2-7	13	-	TRBV18	CASSPSLAREQYF
TRBJ2-7	11	-	TRBV6-5	CASSYGGTQYF
TRBJ1-1	15	-	TRBV5-4	CASSAQQGAYTEAFF
TRBJ2-1	15	-	TRBV11-2	CASSKTSGTRNEQFF
TRBJ1-1	14	-	TRBV18	CASSPGDMNTEAFF
TRBJ2-2	16	few	TRBV2	CASSVLTSGGTGELFF
TRBJ2-2	15	-	TRBV7-9	CASSLGFGNTGELFF
TRBJ2-1	16	-	TRBV2	CASRFLAGAQINEQFF
TRBJ2-1	11	-	TRBV20-1	CSARVINEQFF
TRBJ1-5	15	-	TRBV27	CASSYDGISNQPQHF
TRBJ2-1	16	-	TRBV25-1	CASSELAGATYNEQFF
TRBJ2-5	17	once	TRBV5-1	CASSGGLGLHRGETQYF
TRBJ2-1	17	-	TRBV5-4	CASSLPQGGRANNEQFF
TRBJ2-5	16	-	TRBV7-9	CASSPVGTGRQETQYF
TRBJ1-5	19	-	TRBV19	CASSNRYYGAVYSNQPQHF
TRBJ2-7	14	-	TRBV10-3	CAISGGHLSYEQYF